Sequencing of this T cell receptor beta chain was carried out in a study of post-analysis software for immune sequencing data. General study points: Comparison of patients with controls showed roughly five TRBV segments more frequent in patients, TRBV5-6, TRBV5-1 and TRBV20-1 among them.

Details on this clonotype: Its antigen is still unknown.

Incorporated into the TCR beta cDNA libraries were unique molecular identifiers, which served to reduce PCR and sequencing biases. MiXCR, run by TCRdb on the PCR reads, gives a single entry per CDR3 protein. The repertoire holds roughly 800,000 distinct CDR3 sequences, with about 43% as singletons. V was shortened by 3 bases and J by 6 bases, with 14 bases between the two germline ends. The CDR3 length is 14 residues. The source of this sequence is a girl aged 10 to 17 with multiple sclerosis. The specimen was blood. This chain connects TRBV12-3 or TRBV12-4 to TRBJ1-2; D not certain. The CDR3 region is CASSFPDRGDGYTF. The CDR3 DNA reads TGTGCCAGCAGTTTTCCTGATCGCGGAGATGGCTACACCTTC.